By sample share, the clone carrying this T cell receptor (beta chain) is medium-sized. Its antigen is undetermined. The junction departs from the called germline gene at one end, perhaps through a read error. The data originate from a study of metastatic and nonmetastatic thyroid tumors. The overall study: The study looked at repertoires side by side in blood and in tumor or nodule tissue from malignant and benign thyroid patients.

Ahead of thyroid surgery, no patient had received treatment of any kind. Findings and limits, study-wide: When malignant thyroid tumors were compared with benign nodules, TCR beta diversity was reportedly significantly higher in the malignant tumors. This held in both blood and tumor samples.

Original methodology: Across clinicopathological groups, CDR3 differences served as the basis for building a distant-metastasis classifier for papillary thyroid cancer. Via MiXCR, TCRdb re-called the PCR reads. TCRdb, not the authors, supplied the V and J calls. The sample records 25,000 to 30,000 clones, 14% to 15% being singletons. CDR3 length equals 10 residues. Germline V lookup: CDR1 MDHEN, CDR2 SYDVKM. The sequencing input was blood. This chain links TRBV28 with TRBJ2-7; D unresolved. The origin of this receptor is a female donor with papillary thyroid cancer or a benign thyroid nodule (not recorded which). Some clones in this sample may be carry-over from other donors' samples. The CDR3 sequence is CASSGSSVRF. The CDR3 region has the DNA TGTGCCAGCAGTGGCAGTTCGGTACGCTTC. The full variable domain, with the rest looked up from reference TRBV28 and TRBJ2-7, is DVKVTQSSRYLVKRTGEKVFLECVQDMDHENMFWYRQDPGLGLRLIYFSYDVKMKEKGDIPEGYSVSREKKERFSLILESASTNQTSMYLCASSGSSVRFGPGTRLTVT.